The present T cell receptor beta chain was sequenced within a study of blood T cell repertoires in COVID-19. The overall study: Samples of COVID-19 (acute and convalescent) were obtained from the United States, Italy and Spain. The analysed material was cDNA or gDNA that came from T cells, B-cell-depleted T cells, or PBMCs.

In germline, CDR1 is SQVTM, CDR2 ANQGSEA. The CDR3 loop spans 12 amino acids. V was shortened by 4 bases and J by 2 bases, with 9 bases between the two germline ends. In the original analysis: Reference gene primer amplification in the assay estimated nucleated cell counts. Profiling relied on immunoSEQ multiplex PCR, and the TCRdb table lists in-frame clones only, not all of them. The V and J calls and the clone size are those of that table, but D and trimming were determined from the DNA. In the table there are roughly 230,000 clones, 88% of which are singletons. The rearrangement uses TRBV29-1 and TRBJ2-7; D unclear. The sequence came from a man in his 70s with acute or convalescent COVID-19. Source material: peripheral blood. For the CDR3, the DNA is TGCAGCGTTGGTCCACTACCCTACGAGCAGTACTTC. Translating it yields CSVGPLPYEQYF.